This is a list of T cell receptor beta chains from one sample in a study of blood T cell repertoires in COVID-19. TCRdb keeps only in-frame clones here, not all; method: immunoSEQ multiplex PCR. The sample has 300,000 to 350,000 clones, roughly 86% seen once. The sample taken for sequencing was PBMCs or T cells enriched from blood (not recorded which). Source of these receptors: a woman aged 25-40 years who had recovered from COVID-19. CDR3s leave out the opening cysteine and the closing phenylalanine or tryptophan. The order of the fields is V gene, J gene, CDR3 protein.

V: TRBV4-1; J: TRBJ2-7; CDR3: ASSQGSPGQGASEQY
V: TRBV12-3/TRBV12-4; J: TRBJ2-1; CDR3: ASSLVGREQF
V: TRBV15; J: TRBJ1-1; CDR3: ATSRVSGSGNTEAF
V: TRBV20-1; J: TRBJ1-2; CDR3: SAESGYGYT
V: TRBV3-1/TRBV3-2; J: TRBJ1-6; CDR3: ASSLSTGQGLDSPLH
V: TRBV11-1; J: TRBJ2-5; CDR3: ASSLGFFTKQTQY
V: TRBV5-1; J: TRBJ1-2; CDR3: ASTLSANRDRT
V: TRBV2; J: TRBJ2-7; CDR3: ASRQGAYEQY
V: TRBV9; J: TRBJ2-5; CDR3: ASSVDGAGETQY
V: TRBV29-1; J: TRBJ2-3; CDR3: SVPGSAAQY
V: TRBV29-1; J: TRBJ1-4; CDR3: SVAGVRNEKLF
V: TRBV7-9; J: TRBJ2-7; CDR3: ASSSGLAAVPYEQY
V: TRBV7-2; J: TRBJ2-5; CDR3: ASSQTGSQETQY
V: TRBV6-5; J: TRBJ1-2; CDR3: ASSPQTGQYGYT
V: TRBV7-8; J: TRBJ1-6; CDR3: ASTPGAYNSPLH
V: TRBV15; J: TRBJ2-7; CDR3: ATSRDRSWEVGRYEQY
V: TRBV9; J: TRBJ1-1; CDR3: ASSVQGSGTEAF
V: TRBV7-2; J: TRBJ1-2; CDR3: ASSLDHRGERGYT
V: TRBV7-9; J: TRBJ1-5; CDR3: ASSLGTGRNQPQH
V: TRBV2; J: TRBJ1-2; CDR3: ASSLGLRPSYGYT
V: TRBV30; J: TRBJ1-3; CDR3: AWSFGTGSGNTIY
V: TRBV2; J: TRBJ2-7; CDR3: ASAGGGTSDYEQY
V: TRBV12-5; J: TRBJ1-5; CDR3: ASASNPDQPQH
V: TRBV7-6; J: TRBJ1-1; CDR3: ASSLGQGRTEAF
V: TRBV12-5; J: TRBJ1-5; CDR3: ASGQGQGVGGNQPQH
V: TRBV20-1; J: TRBJ1-2; CDR3: SPAGVGYT
V: TRBV7-2; J: TRBJ2-1; CDR3: ASSLVPGSYNEQF
V: TRBV12-3/TRBV12-4; J: TRBJ1-1; CDR3: ASTGEENTEAF
V: TRBV5-5; J: TRBJ1-5; CDR3: ASSLGHSYSNQPQH
V: TRBV4-3; J: TRBJ1-4; CDR3: ASSQKPGQGNEKLF
V: TRBV2; J: TRBJ1-2; CDR3: ASSGDYGYT
V: TRBV7-9; J: TRBJ1-1; CDR3: ASSPPETGEAF
V: TRBV18; J: TRBJ2-5; CDR3: ASSTGTGETQY
V: TRBV7-9; J: TRBJ2-7; CDR3: ASSSAARPGYEQY
V: TRBV5-1; J: TRBJ2-7; CDR3: ASSLGAGGNYEQY
V: TRBV28; J: TRBJ1-1; CDR3: ASSPGTGGSMNTEAF
V: TRBV7-2; J: TRBJ2-5; CDR3: ASSRQSSGGETQY
V: TRBV3-1/TRBV3-2; J: TRBJ2-1; CDR3: ASSQMDRGLNEQF
V: TRBV5-6; J: TRBJ2-5; CDR3: ASSPWDSRKQETQY
V: TRBV4-1; J: TRBJ2-2; CDR3: ASSFGRADNTGELF
V: TRBV4-2; J: TRBJ2-5; CDR3: ASSQDDGVTIKETQY
V: TRBV5-1; J: TRBJ1-1; CDR3: ASSTGQGFEAF
V: TRBV19; J: TRBJ1-1; CDR3: AGQRTEAF
V: TRBV6-2/TRBV6-3; J: TRBJ1-2; CDR3: ASSRQGARTYGYT
V: TRBV2; J: TRBJ2-4; CDR3: ASSGTGGFGIQY